The 12 T cell receptor beta chains reported below all come from one sample, sequenced in a study of cytomegalovirus exposure and HLA in healthy donors. PCR employed 60 Vbeta and 13 Jbeta primers. Some clones are missing from TCRdb's copy, which holds only in-frame ones; the method was immunoSEQ multiplex PCR. The table includes 140,000 or so clones, around 75% detected once. Sequencing was done on a sample of PBMCs. The source of these receptors is a woman in her thirties or forties in good health and CMV-seronegative.

The chain uses TRBV2 and TRBJ1-2, with D tentatively TRBD1 (5 bases). Trimming cost V 3 bases and J 0 bases, with 20 bases left between them. Germline values: CDR1 SNHLY, CDR2 FYNNEI. The CDR3 covers 18 residues. CDR3 protein: CASSERGVHSTANYGYTF. For the CDR3, the DNA is TGTGCCAGCAGTGAGCGGGGGGTACACAGTACAGCTAACTATGGCTACACCTTC.

Here the CDR3 reads CASSPGTVNYEQYF. CDR3 bases: TGTGCCAGCTCACCTGGGACAGTAAACTACGAGCAGTACTTC. The chain recombines TRBV18 with TRBJ2-7; 7 bases are shared with TRBD1. Germline CDR1 and CDR2: KGHSH and LQKENI. This CDR3 contains 14 residues. V lost 3 bases to trimming and J lost 3 bases; unmatched junction nucleotides: 5.

A single count supports this clone. The chain links TRBV28 to TRBJ1-2; 9 nucleotides line up with TRBD1. V lost 8 bases and J lost 5; bases outside the gene matches: 3. The CDR3 is made up of 12 amino acids. Germline lookup yields CDR1 MDHEN and CDR2 SYDVKM. CDR3 coding DNA: TGTGCCAGCGCTGACAGGGGGTATGGCTACACCTTC. Its translation is CASADRGYGYTF.

The chain has TRBV30 and TRBJ1-5; 12 bases match TRBD1. The CDR3 totals 15 residues. Germline assignment: CDR1 GTSNPN and CDR2 SVGIG (reference sequence). J lost 6 bases, V lost 7 bases, and 10 bases had no gene match. CDR3 nucleotide sequence: TGTGCCTTGAATACCGGGACAGGGGGCAGTCAGCCCCAGCATTTT. Residues: CALNTGTGGSQPQHF.

In this sample, this clone turned up a few times. The chain links TRBV10-3 to TRBJ2-3; 13 bases align to TRBD2. The J segment lost 4 bases and the V segment lost 10 bases, leaving 8 bases of the junction unmatched. Germline V CDR1 and CDR2: ENHRY, SYGVKD. The CDR3 is made up of 15 amino acids. The CDR3 here is CASTGTSGTADTQYF. The DNA for the CDR3 is TGTGCCAGCACCGGGACTAGCGGGACAGCAGATACGCAGTATTTT.

The chain has TRBV6-5 and TRBJ2-7; the match to TRBD1 covers 8 bases. The CDR3 covers 13 residues. J gave up 7 bases and V 1 base, and 3 bases lay outside the gene matches. CDR1 and CDR2 from the germline V gene are MNHEY and SVGAGI. Here the CDR3 DNA reads TGTGCCAGCAGTTACTTCAGGGGGCGGGAGCAGTACTTC. Translated: CASSYFRGREQYF.

The chain has TRBV28 and TRBJ1-5, with 8 bases identical to TRBD1. This CDR3 spans 14 amino acids. The germline V gene encodes CDR1 MDHEN and CDR2 SYDVKM. Unmatched junction bases numbered 5, after V lost 7 bases and J lost 3 bases. The chain's CDR3 is CASTGQGNNQPQHF. The CDR3 DNA is TGTGCCAGCACCGGACAGGGTAACAATCAGCCCCAGCATTTT.

The CDR3 DNA reads as TGTGCCAGCAGCACGAGCGGGTGGGTATACGCGGATACGCAGTATTTT. Its protein is CASSTSGWVYADTQYF. J is TRBJ2-3 and V is TRBV9; D is possibly TRBD2 (6 bases). This CDR3 is built from 16 residues. CDR1 SGDLS and CDR2 YYNGEE come from the germline V gene. V was cut by 4 bases and J by 6 bases, with 21 bases left in between.

This clone has a handful of counts. The chain is built from TRBV29-1 and TRBJ2-5; 7 bases fit TRBD1. V lost 5 bases, J lost 3 bases, and 6 bases stayed unmatched. Germline loops: CDR1 SQVTM, CDR2 ANQGSEA. The CDR3 loop spans 13 amino acids. The CDR3 spells CSVTGTVKETQYF. Written as DNA, the CDR3 is TGCAGCGTTACAGGGACAGTGAAAGAGACCCAGTACTTC. The full variable domain, completed using reference TRBV29-1 and TRBJ2-5, is SAVISQKPSRDICQRGTSLTIQCQVDSQVTMMFWYRQQPGQSLTLIATANQGSEATYESGFVIDKFPISRPNLTFSTLTVSNMSPEDSSIYLCSVTGTVKETQYFGPGTRLLVL.

The V gene is TRBV18, the J gene TRBJ1-1, with 9 nucleotides matching TRBD1. Germline lookup yields CDR1 KGHSH and CDR2 LQKENI. CDR3 length equals 15 residues. The ends lost 6 bases at V and 4 bases at J; junction bases unmatched: 9. The chain's CDR3 is CASSTTGGEVTEAFF. The CDR3 bases are TGTGCCAGCTCGACTACAGGGGGCGAGGTCACTGAAGCTTTCTTT.

The CDR3 bases are TGTGCCAGCAGCTTGTGGCGGATAGCTAACTATGGCTACACCTTC. Translating gives CASSLWRIANYGYTF. J is TRBJ1-2 and V is TRBV5-6; D is unclear. Germline V gene lookup returns CDR1 SGHDT and CDR2 YYEEEE. This CDR3 has 15 residues. Trimming shortened V by 1 base and J by 0 bases, and 10 bases separated the two germline ends.

The chain links TRBV4-2 to TRBJ2-3; a possible D gene is TRBD1 (6 bases). The CDR3 has 16 amino acids. In germline, CDR1 is LGHNA, CDR2 YNFKEQ. Trimming took off 1 base at V and 4 bases at J, with 15 bases between the two ends. The CDR3 nucleotides are TGTGCCAGCAGCCAAGGAGTGGGGGCGATTTCAGATACGCAGTATTTT. It yields the protein CASSQGVGAISDTQYF.